The source of this T cell receptor (beta chain) is a study of OX40 agonist ivuxolimab in advanced cancers. Study in general: Therapy given before enrollment (anti-PD-1, anti-PD-L1 or anti-CTLA-4) was allowed, and around 40% had some. Three partial responders included one hepatocellular carcinoma patient and two cutaneous melanoma patients. Whole-study results and caveats: Average numbers of expanded clones were greater in CD8+ T cells than in CD4+.

Concerning this clone: Its cognate antigen is unknown.

Trimming removed 7 bases from V and 2 bases from J; junction bases left unmatched: 5. This CDR3 region has 13 residues. The germline gives CDR1 SGHDT, CDR2 YYEEEE. Libraries were prepared by immunoSEQ multiplex PCR; TCRdb keeps only in-frame clonotypes and omits some of them. Of about 50,000 clones detected, 85% to 90% appear once; the ten largest clones hold approximately 1.9%. Material: CD4+ or CD8+ T cells sorted from blood, obtained in a trial of the OX40 agonist ivuxolimab. The rearrangement uses TRBV5-6 and TRBJ2-5; TRBD1 matches 7 bases. This TCR was sampled from an adult with an advanced solid tumor such as melanoma, head and neck, liver or kidney cancer. CDR3 nucleotide sequence: TGTGCCAGCTCCCGACAGGGACAAGAGACCCAGTACTTC. Encoded protein: CASSRQGQETQYF.